The rows below give T cell receptor beta chains drawn from one sample of a study of regulatory T cells in long-lasting Graves disease. TCRdb reanalysed the multiplex PCR reads using MiXCR and keeps one entry per CDR3 protein. The sample lists a few hundred thousand distinct CDR3 sequences; around 20% were seen once. The sample here was peripheral blood mononuclear cells (PBMCs), taken at new diagnosis, from a patient treated with antithyroid drugs. These receptors came from a female donor with Graves disease. Both conserved end residues are part of each CDR3. A D gene is named only where the DNA matches it firmly. For some rows the clone size is stated as once, few or many, or as a class when expanded; others skip it.

J,D,size,V,DNA,CDR3
TRBJ1-1,-,many,TRBV5-1,TGCGCCAGCAGCTTTACCAGCATGAACACTGAAGCTTTCTTT,CASSFTSMNTEAFF
TRBJ2-3,-,many,TRBV29-1,TGCAGCGTCCCGAATTTAGCGGCCGTCACAGATACGCAGTATTTT,CSVPNLAAVTDTQYF
TRBJ2-1,-,many,TRBV29-1,TGCAGCGTTCGGACGAGATATGACAATGAGCAGTTCTTC,CSVRTRYDNEQFF
TRBJ2-1,TRBD2,-,TRBV7-6,TGTGCCAGCAGCACTAGCGGGAGGGGGTATGAGCAGTTCTTC,CASSTSGRGYEQFF
TRBJ1-4,TRBD1,-,TRBV28,TGTGCCAGCAGTCCTCCCGGGACAGGGGGAGGTGAAAAACTGTTTTTT,CASSPPGTGGGEKLFF
TRBJ1-3,TRBD1,once,TRBV4-1,TGCGCCAGCAGCCAAAACAGGGGCGGAAACACCATATATTTT,CASSQNRGGNTIYF
TRBJ2-3,-,many,TRBV7-3,TGTGCCAGCAGCTTTGACCCCAGAGATACGCAGTATTTT,CASSFDPRDTQYF
TRBJ2-1,TRBD2,many,TRBV7-2,TGTGCCAGCAGCTTACCCGCCGCTAGCGGGGGGGCCAATGAGCAGTTCTTC,CASSLPAASGGANEQFF
TRBJ1-4,-,many,TRBV7-8,TGTGCCAGCAGCCACCGGGCTAATGAAAAACTGTTTTTT,CASSHRANEKLFF
TRBJ1-2,-,few,TRBV5-1,TGCGCCAGCAGCTTGGCGTCCGGACAGAGGGGCTACACCTTC,CASSLASGQRGYTF
TRBJ2-7,-,many,TRBV20-1,TGCAGTGCTACCGGGAGCTACGAGCAGTACTTC,CSATGSYEQYF
TRBJ2-1,-,-,TRBV11-3,TGTGCCAGCAGCTCCGACTTAGACAATGAGCAGTTCTTC,CASSSDLDNEQFF
TRBJ2-3,-,many,TRBV7-2,TGTGCCAGCAGCTCCACCCGGGGAAGCACAGATACGCAGTATTTT,CASSSTRGSTDTQYF
TRBJ2-1,-,few,TRBV4-2,TGTGCCAGCAGCCAAGAGGTACTAGCCAACAATGAGCAGTTCTTC,CASSQEVLANNEQFF
TRBJ1-4,TRBD1,-,TRBV19,TGTGCCAGTAGTTCCCGCGGGACAGGGGGCCTTGAAAAACTGTTTTTT,CASSSRGTGGLEKLFF
TRBJ2-3,TRBD2,few,TRBV10-3,TGTGCCATCAATCGGGGGGGCGGCACAGATACGCAGTATTTT,CAINRGGGTDTQYF
TRBJ1-5,-,-,TRBV12-3/TRBV12-4,TGTGCCGGCAGTTCCACAGGTAGCAATCAGCCCCAGCATTTT,CAGSSTGSNQPQHF
TRBJ2-3,TRBD2,many,TRBV9,TGTGCCAGCAGCGTAGTAGCGGGGGGGACAGATACGCAGTATTTT,CASSVVAGGTDTQYF
TRBJ1-6,TRBD1,many,TRBV27,TGTGCCAGCAGTCCCTATTGGACAGGGGATAATTCACCCCTCCACTTT,CASSPYWTGDNSPLHF
TRBJ1-1,TRBD1,few,TRBV4-3,TGCGCCAGCAGCCAAGACCAGGGGGTGGGTACTGAAGCTTTCTTT,CASSQDQGVGTEAFF
TRBJ2-1,TRBD2,-,TRBV28,TGTGCCAGCAGACCACCGGGACTAGCAGCTCGGAATGAGCAGTTCTTC,CASRPPGLAARNEQFF
TRBJ1-2,-,few,TRBV6-2/TRBV6-3,TGTGCCAGCAGTTACTCGATGGGACTGAATGGCTACACCTTC,CASSYSMGLNGYTF
TRBJ1-2,-,-,TRBV19,TGTGCCAGTAGTATCGGAGGGCGGGACTATGGCTACACCTTC,CASSIGGRDYGYTF
TRBJ2-1,TRBD2,many,TRBV19,TGTGCCAGTAGTATAGATGGGGGGACTAGCGGGAGGGGCAATGAGCAGTTCTTC,CASSIDGGTSGRGNEQFF
TRBJ1-1,-,few,TRBV28,TGTGCCAGCATCTACTCAGGGTTGAACACTGAAGCTTTCTTT,CASIYSGLNTEAFF
TRBJ1-3,-,once,TRBV20-1,TGCAGTGCTACATCGAACAGGGAAGCTGGAAACACCATATATTTT,CSATSNREAGNTIYF
TRBJ2-7,TRBD2,many,TRBV9,TGTGCCAGCAGCGGGGGACTAGCGGGGACCTACGAGCAGTACTTC,CASSGGLAGTYEQYF
TRBJ2-1,-,many,TRBV7-3,TGTGCCAGCAGCTCCACCGGGGGCTCCTACAATGAGCAGTTCTTC,CASSSTGGSYNEQFF
TRBJ1-5,-,many,TRBV3-1,TGTGCCAGCAGCCTTTCCTCCCGATCGCCCCAGCATTTT,CASSLSSRSPQHF
TRBJ2-7,TRBD2,many,TRBV6-5,TGTGCCAGCAGTTACGCGGGAGGGCCCCTCGAGCAGTACTTC,CASSYAGGPLEQYF
TRBJ1-1,-,many,TRBV3-1,TGTGCCAGCAACTGGGGAGGGAACTCTGAAGCTTTCTTT,CASNWGGNSEAFF
TRBJ2-5,-,many,TRBV28,TGTGCCAGCAGTTCCCCTCGGGCGCCGGAGACCCAGTACTTC,CASSSPRAPETQYF
TRBJ2-1,TRBD2,many,TRBV7-2,TGTGCCAGCAGCCGATTTGTCGGGACTAGCGGGAGCAATGAGCAGTTCTTC,CASSRFVGTSGSNEQFF
TRBJ1-1,-,-,TRBV28,TGTGCCAGCAGGCAGGGGACAATGAACACTGAAGCTTTCTTT,CASRQGTMNTEAFF
TRBJ1-4,TRBD1,-,TRBV11-3,TGTGCCAGCAGCCGAGGGGGCTCTAATGAAAAACTGTTTTTT,CASSRGGSNEKLFF
TRBJ2-7,-,many,TRBV10-2,TGCGCCAGCAGTGAGTCCGGACGGTCCTACGAGCAGTACTTC,CASSESGRSYEQYF
TRBJ2-7,-,many,TRBV6-2/TRBV6-3,TGTGCCAGCAGTGTCTACGAGCAGTACTTC,CASSVYEQYF
TRBJ1-1,-,many,TRBV12-3/TRBV12-4,TGTGCCAGCAGTCCTTTTAGGGGCTTCAACACTGAAGCTTTCTTT,CASSPFRGFNTEAFF
TRBJ2-1,-,-,TRBV6-1,TGTGCCAGCAGAGAAAAGGGACATAGCTCCTACAATGAGCAGTTCTTC,CASREKGHSSYNEQFF
TRBJ1-5,TRBD1,many,TRBV24-1,TGTGCCACCAGTGGGTCGGGGGGATCAGACAGGGGGCAGCCCCAGCATTTT,CATSGSGGSDRGQPQHF
TRBJ2-1,-,many,TRBV20-1,TGCAGTGCTAGAGGGGGAGCCACTTACAATGAGCAGTTCTTC,CSARGGATYNEQFF
TRBJ2-1,TRBD1,many,TRBV5-1,TGCGCCAGCAGCCCCGGACAGGGTAACAATGAGCAGTTCTTC,CASSPGQGNNEQFF
TRBJ2-7,TRBD2,-,TRBV7-2,TGTGCCAGCAGTGCTAGCGGGGGGACGAAATACTTC,CASSASGGTKYF
TRBJ2-2,TRBD2,-,TRBV12-3/TRBV12-4,TGTGCCAGCAGATCCCCTAGCGGGACGAACACCGGGGAGCTGTTTTTT,CASRSPSGTNTGELFF
TRBJ2-7,TRBD2,many,TRBV7-2,TGTGCCAGCAGCTTAGGGATCGGTGGACTAGCATCCTACGAGCAGTACTTC,CASSLGIGGLASYEQYF
TRBJ2-5,TRBD1,many,TRBV7-2,TGTGCCAGCACCCTAGGGCGGACAGGGGTGCAAGAGACCCAGTACTTC,CASTLGRTGVQETQYF
TRBJ1-1,-,-,TRBV5-4,TGTGCCAGCAGCTTAAGTTCAAGGGGCCTCACTGAAGCTTTCTTT,CASSLSSRGLTEAFF
TRBJ1-5,TRBD1,many,TRBV20-1,TGCAGTGCGAGGACAGGGAGGGTGAGCAATCAGCCCCAGCATTTT,CSARTGRVSNQPQHF
TRBJ2-2,TRBD1,-,TRBV27,TGTGCCAGCAGTGAGGGACAGGGTATCACCGGGGAGCTGTTTTTT,CASSEGQGITGELFF
TRBJ2-1,TRBD2,few,TRBV7-2,TGTGCCAGCAGCTTATTCTTGGGACTAGCGGGAGGGACCCCGGGGAGTGAGCAGTTCTTC,CASSLFLGLAGGTPGSEQFF
TRBJ1-1,-,many,TRBV24-1,TGTGCCACCAGTGATTCATTAGGCACTGAAGCTTTCTTT,CATSDSLGTEAFF
TRBJ2-1,-,-,TRBV12-3/TRBV12-4,TGTGCCAGCAGTTTATTTTCTGAGCAGTTCTTC,CASSLFSEQFF
TRBJ1-5,TRBD1,-,TRBV2,TGTGCCAGCAGTGACTCCGGACAGGGGGCAGGTCAGCCCCAGCATTTT,CASSDSGQGAGQPQHF
TRBJ1-5,-,many,TRBV7-2,TGTGCCAGCAGCTTAAGAAGGGGAGCTCAGCCCCAGCATTTT,CASSLRRGAQPQHF
TRBJ2-5,TRBD2,-,TRBV9,TGTGCCAGCAGCACCAACGGGGAGCGGGGCGCGGAGACCCAGTACTTC,CASSTNGERGAETQYF
TRBJ2-1,-,many,TRBV2,TGTGCCAGCATCGGGTCCAGGGAGGGGGCCAATGAGCAGTTCTTC,CASIGSREGANEQFF
TRBJ1-1,-,many,TRBV5-5,TGTGCCAGCAGCCTCGGACACCTGAACACTGAAGCTTTCTTT,CASSLGHLNTEAFF